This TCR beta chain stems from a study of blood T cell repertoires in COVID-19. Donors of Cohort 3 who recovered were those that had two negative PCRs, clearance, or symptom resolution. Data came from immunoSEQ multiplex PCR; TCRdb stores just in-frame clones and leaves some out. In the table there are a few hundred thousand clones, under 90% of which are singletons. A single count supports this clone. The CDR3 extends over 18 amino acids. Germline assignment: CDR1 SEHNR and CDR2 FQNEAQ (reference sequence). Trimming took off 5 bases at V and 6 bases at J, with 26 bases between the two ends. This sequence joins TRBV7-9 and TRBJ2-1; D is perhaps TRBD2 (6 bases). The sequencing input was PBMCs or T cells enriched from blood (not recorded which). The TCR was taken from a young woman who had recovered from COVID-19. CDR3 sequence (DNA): TGTGCCAGCAGCCTAAGAACAACGGGACTGAGGGAAATCAATGAGCAGTTCTTC. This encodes CASSLRTTGLREINEQFF.